A single sample is the source of the 11 T cell receptor beta chains below, sequenced in a study of blood T cell repertoires in COVID-19. Some clones are missing from TCRdb's copy, which holds only in-frame ones; the method was immunoSEQ multiplex PCR. The table shows under 300,000 clones, with around 80% occurring only once. Sequenced: peripheral blood. These receptors were taken from a woman aged 40 to 50 who had recovered from COVID-19.

This chain joins TRBV19 and TRBJ1-2; no definite D call. Germline V gene data show CDR1 as LNHDA and CDR2 as SQIVND (reference sequence). This CDR3 region has 13 residues. The ends were cut back, 1 base at V and 6 bases at J, with 9 bases in the middle. Here the CDR3 reads CASSIGRSNGYTF. The CDR3 DNA follows: TGTGCCAGTAGTATAGGGCGGAGCAATGGCTACACCTTC.

Concerning this clone: The same CDR3 is also encoded by other DNA sequences in this sample. The chain links TRBV3-1 (or the pseudogene TRBV3-2) to TRBJ1-1; D uncertain. The CDR3 runs to 14 residues. The germline V gene has CDR1 LGHDT and CDR2 YNNKEL (reference sequence). V shed 0 bases and J shed 1 base, with 6 bases lying between them. The DNA for the CDR3 is TGTGCCAGCAGCCAAGATTCCGGGAACACTGAAGCTTTCTTT. Translated, it gives CASSQDSGNTEAFF.

The genes are TRBV6-6 and TRBJ1-1; 8 bases map to TRBD1. This CDR3 has 12 amino acids. V was pared by 4 bases and J by 10 bases, with 5 bases of the junction left unmatched. CDR1 is MNHNY, CDR2 SVGAGI, per germline (reference sequence). This CDR3 reads CASSLDRARAFF. In nucleotides, the CDR3 is TGTGCCAGCAGTTTGGACAGGGCGCGAGCTTTCTTT.

The rearrangement uses TRBV5-1 and TRBJ2-1; maybe TRBD1 (6 bases). The CDR3 covers 13 residues. Trimming pared 4 bases from V and 4 bases from J, leaving 9 bases between. Germline V gene sequence: CDR1 SGHRS, CDR2 YFSETQ. CDR3 protein: CASSMDSYNEQFF. CDR3 in DNA: TGCGCCAGCAGCATGGACAGTTACAATGAGCAGTTCTTC.

V is TRBV4-3 and J is TRBJ2-5, with D perhaps TRBD1 (6 bases). Trimming took 3 bases from V and 1 from J, leaving 9 bases between them. The CDR3 has 14 residues. Germline lookup yields CDR1 LGHNA and CDR2 YSLEER. As DNA, the CDR3 is TGCGCCAGCAGCCAGCAGGGGTCCCAAGAGACCCAGTACTTC. It is translated as CASSQQGSQETQYF.

This chain uses TRBV5-8 with TRBJ2-1; the D gene is possibly TRBD2 (6 bases). CDR3 length: 16 residues. V lost 6 bases to trimming and J lost 4 bases, with 20 bases between them. Germline V gene data show CDR1 as SGHTS and CDR2 as YDEGEE. The CDR3 is CASTSGGLARYNEQFF. The CDR3 nucleotides are TGTGCCAGCACCTCAGGAGGGCTAGCGAGGTACAATGAGCAGTTCTTC.

The chain is built from TRBV5-4 and TRBJ2-1, with 11 bases identical to TRBD2. The CDR3 loop spans 15 amino acids. After removal of 1 base from V and 5 bases from J, the junction contained 2 bases not matched to a gene. Germline V lookup: CDR1 SGHNT, CDR2 YYREEE (reference sequence). The CDR3 DNA reads as TGTGCCAGCAGCTTGCCACTAGCGGGGGACAATGAGCAGTTCTTC. Translation gives CASSLPLAGDNEQFF. Complete variable domain (other parts from reference TRBV5-4 and TRBJ2-1): ETGVTQSPTHLIKTRGQQVTLRCSSQSGHNTVSWYQQALGQGPQFIFQYYREEENGRGNFPPRFSGLQFPNYSSELNVNALELDDSALYLCASSLPLAGDNEQFFGPGTRLTVL.

The rearrangement uses TRBV12-3 or TRBV12-4 and TRBJ1-1; D is ambiguous. Trimming removed 3 bases from V and 5 bases from J, with 7 bases in between. The CDR3 is 12 residues long. In DNA, the CDR3 is TGTGCCAGCAGTTTTGTCGGGACTGAAGCTTTCTTT. Its translation: CASSFVGTEAFF.

CDR3 sequence (DNA): TGTGCCAGCAGTTTTACAGCGGGGGGAGCTTTCTTT. Its protein is CASSFTAGGAFF. This chain connects TRBV7-9 to TRBJ1-1, with a possible D match to TRBD1 (5 bases). Trimming shortened V by 6 bases and J by 10 bases, and 15 bases separated the two germline ends. CDR3 length equals 12 residues. CDR1 is SEHNR, CDR2 FQNEAQ, per germline (reference sequence).

The rearrangement joins TRBV19 to TRBJ1-5; TRBD1 might be the D (6 bases). This CDR3 spans 13 amino acids. Looked up from germline, CDR1 is LNHDA and CDR2 is SQIVND (reference sequence). Trimming removed 5 bases from V and 5 bases from J, with 10 bases in between. CDR3: CASSPDSDQPQHF. The CDR3 DNA sequence: TGTGCCAGTAGTCCGGACAGCGATCAGCCCCAGCATTTT.

The rearrangement links TRBV4-1 to TRBJ1-6; 7 bases are shared with TRBD1. The CDR3 consists of 20 residues. Germline V gene data show CDR1 as MGHRA and CDR2 as YSYEKL. After removal of 3 bases from V and 7 bases from J, the junction contained 21 bases not matched to a gene. CDR3 protein: CASSHVGGDSRTPMNSPLHF. CDR3 bases: TGCGCCAGCAGCCATGTCGGAGGGGACAGCCGAACGCCCATGAATTCACCCCTCCACTTT.